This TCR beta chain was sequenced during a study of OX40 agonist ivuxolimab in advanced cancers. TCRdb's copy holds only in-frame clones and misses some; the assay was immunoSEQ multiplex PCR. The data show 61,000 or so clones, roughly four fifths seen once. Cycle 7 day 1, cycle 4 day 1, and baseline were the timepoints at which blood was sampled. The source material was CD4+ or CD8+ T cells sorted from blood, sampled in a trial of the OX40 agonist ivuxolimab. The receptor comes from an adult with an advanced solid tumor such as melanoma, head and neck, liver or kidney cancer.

DNA for the CDR3: TGTGCCAGCAGCTTGGGCCCTCACCAGAATTCACCCCTCCACTTT. Its protein is CASSLGPHQNSPLHF. The genes are TRBV7-2 and TRBJ1-6; D ambiguous. The CDR3 totals 15 residues. Germline loops: CDR1 SGHTA, CDR2 FQGNSA. Trimming removed 3 bases at V and 7 bases at J, with 13 bases between.